This T cell receptor (beta chain) was obtained from a study of Graves' ophthalmopathy and Graves' hyperthyroidism. CDR1 SGHTA and CDR2 FQGNSA come from the germline V gene. Trimming pared 1 base from V and 0 bases from J, leaving 10 bases between. CDR3 length: 16 amino acids. This clonotype came up many times. Investigators amplified TCR beta CDR3 regions from RNA transcripts. The workflow started with a first-round RT-PCR run with HTBI primers and then moved on to a second-round multiplex PCR. TCRdb re-analysed the multiplex PCR reads in MiXCR, keeping a single row per CDR3 protein. The sample has 740,000 or so distinct CDR3 sequences, 40% seen once; the top ten hold around 40%.

The sequenced material came from peripheral blood. This clonotype was obtained from an adult man with Graves' ophthalmopathy. The V gene is TRBV7-2, the J gene TRBJ1-5; D unclear. The CDR3 nucleotides are TGTGCCAGCAGCTTAGGGCCAAACCTTAGCAATCAGCCCCAGCATTTT. It yields the protein CASSLGPNLSNQPQHF.